These 14 T cell receptor beta chains came from one sample sequenced in a study of CD8+ T cells in alopecia areata. Noted treatment: oral pan-JAK inhibitor, 5-10 mg twice daily. Sequencing used cDNA as its template, made by extracting RNA and reverse transcribing it. TCRdb's copy holds only in-frame clones and misses some; the assay was immunoSEQ multiplex PCR. The sample shows 180,000 or so clones, 45% to 60% of them seen only once. Source: CD8+ T cells sorted from blood, taken at roughly week 53, from a patient treated with tofacitinib. The receptor set was obtained from a human donor with alopecia areata.

The V call is TRBV7-9, the J call TRBJ2-1; 7 nucleotides align to TRBD2. The J segment lost 5 bases and the V segment lost 2 bases, leaving 6 bases of the junction unmatched. CDR3 length: 15 amino acids. Germline CDR1 SEHNR, CDR2 FQNEAQ (reference sequence). The CDR3 spells CASSLSSGLNNEQFF. As DNA, the CDR3 is TGTGCCAGCAGCTTAAGTAGCGGGCTCAACAATGAGCAGTTCTTC. The complete variable domain, with remaining parts taken from reference TRBV7-9 and TRBJ2-1, reads DTGVSQNPRHKITKRGQNVTFRCDPISEHNRLYWYRQTLGQGPEFLTYFQNEAQLEKSRLLSDRFSAERPKGSFSTLEIQRTEQGDSAMYLCASSLSSGLNNEQFFGPGTRLTVL.

The J gene is TRBJ1-1, the V gene TRBV15; D is unclear. Germline CDR1 LNHNV, CDR2 YYDKDF (reference sequence). The V end lost 0 bases, the J end lost 0 bases, and 5 bases lay between the germline ends. The CDR3 sequence is 14 residues long. For the CDR3, the DNA is TGTGCCACCAGCAGAGATAGAATGAACACTGAAGCTTTCTTT. This translates into CATSRDRMNTEAFF.

J is TRBJ1-2 and V is TRBV5-6; the D gene is possibly TRBD1 (5 bases). V was shortened by 4 bases and J by 4 bases, with 11 bases between the two germline ends. CDR1 SGHDT and CDR2 YYEEEE come from the germline V gene. The CDR3 is 13 residues long. In DNA form, the CDR3 reads TGTGCCAGCAGCCCGGGACGTACCTATGGCTACACCTTC. This sequence encodes CASSPGRTYGYTF.

The chain recombines TRBV27 with TRBJ2-7; 8 bases fit TRBD1. V lost 5 bases and J lost 5; bases outside the gene matches: 14. The CDR3 is 16 residues long. Germline CDR1 and CDR2: MNHEY and SMNVEV (reference sequence). The CDR3: CASSPSGGEFPNEQYF. The CDR3, as DNA: TGTGCCAGCAGTCCATCAGGGGGCGAGTTCCCCAACGAGCAGTACTTC.

This sequence joins TRBV7-2 and TRBJ2-7; unclear D gene. CDR3 size: 16 residues. The germline V gene encodes CDR1 SGHTA and CDR2 FQGNSA. V lost 5 bases, J lost 0 bases, and 17 bases lay in between. CDR3 sequence (DNA): TGTGCCAGCAGCCCACGGTTTGCAGCTACCTCCTACGAGCAGTACTTC. Translating gives CASSPRFAATSYEQYF. Combining the CDR3 with reference TRBV7-2 and TRBJ2-7 gives the whole variable domain GAGVSQSPSNKVTEKGKDVELRCDPISGHTALYWYRQSLGQGLEFLIYFQGNSAPDKSGLPSDRFSAERTGGSVSTLTIQRTQQEDSAVYLCASSPRFAATSYEQYFGPGTRLTVT.

The chain is built from TRBV4-3 and TRBJ2-5; 10 bases line up with TRBD1. CDR3 size: 15 residues. Per germline, CDR1 LGHNA and CDR2 YSLEER. V shed 4 bases and J 5 bases; nucleotides not matched to a gene: 7. The CDR3 bases are TGCGCCAGCAGCCGAATCCGGGACAGGGGTGAGACCCAGTACTTC. Amino acids: CASSRIRDRGETQYF.

The rearrangement joins TRBV11-2 to TRBJ2-7; 7 nucleotides agree with TRBD2. Per the germline V gene, CDR1 is SGHAT and CDR2 is FQNNGV. The CDR3 has 14 amino acids. V dropped 6 bases and J dropped 7; count of bases not matched to a gene: 12. The CDR3 DNA is TGTGCCAGCAGTCCACTAAGCGGGGCGGAAGAGCAGTACTTC. Its translation is CASSPLSGAEEQYF.

This clone showed up just a few times. The rearrangement joins TRBV7-3 to TRBJ2-1; D possibly uses TRBD1 or TRBD2 (6 bases each). Germline assignment: CDR1 SGHTA and CDR2 FQGTGA. Trimming pared 5 bases from V and 0 bases from J, leaving 14 bases between. This CDR3 region has 16 residues. The CDR3 nucleotides read TGTGCCAGCAGCCCCTGGGGGGACACCTCCTACAATGAGCAGTTCTTC. Translation gives CASSPWGDTSYNEQFF.

The table lists this clone with a few counts. This rearrangement joins TRBV27 to TRBJ2-3; no definite D call. This CDR3 comprises 13 residues. Looked up from germline, CDR1 is MNHEY and CDR2 is SMNVEV (reference sequence). With 0 bases removed from V and 5 bases from J, the gap between germline ends came to 6 bases. CDR3 sequence: CASSLSARDTQYF. In DNA, the CDR3 is TGTGCCAGCAGTTTATCGGCTCGAGATACGCAGTATTTT.

J is TRBJ2-1 and V is TRBV27, with 8 bases aligning to TRBD2. The CDR3 consists of 15 residues. Germline V gene sequence: CDR1 MNHEY, CDR2 SMNVEV (reference sequence). J lost 2 bases, V lost 7 bases, and 7 bases had no gene match. For the CDR3, the DNA is TGTGCCAGCAAGGCTAGCGGGTTGACCTACAATGAGCAGTTCTTC. This gives the protein CASKASGLTYNEQFF.

This chain connects TRBV7-9 to TRBJ1-5; possibly TRBD1 for D (6 bases). This CDR3 has 14 residues. The germline V and J ends were trimmed by 5 bases and 4 bases, with 12 bases remaining between them. Per germline, CDR1 SEHNR and CDR2 FQNEAQ (reference sequence). The CDR3 spells CASSDITGNQPQHF. CDR3 coding DNA: TGTGCCAGCAGCGACATAACAGGGAATCAGCCCCAGCATTTT.

The chain uses TRBV2 and TRBJ1-5; D is perhaps TRBD1 (5 bases). V lost 1 base, J lost 0 bases, and 7 bases lay in between. The CDR3 spans 15 residues. CDR1 is SNHLY and CDR2 is FYNNEI in the germline V gene. DNA of the CDR3: TGTGCCAGCAGTGAAGGGACACATAGCAATCAGCCCCAGCATTTT. Translated: CASSEGTHSNQPQHF. Full variable domain (remainder filled in from reference TRBV2 and TRBJ1-5): EPEVTQTPSHQVTQMGQEVILRCVPISNHLYFYWYRQILGQKVEFLVSFYNNEISEKSEIFDDQFSVERPDGSNFTLKIRSTKLEDSAMYFCASSEGTHSNQPQHFGDGTRLSIL.

J is TRBJ1-2 and V is TRBV9; unclear D gene. Germline values: CDR1 SGDLS, CDR2 YYNGEE. The CDR3 spans 14 residues. V was cut by 4 bases and J by 4 bases, with 14 bases left in between. The CDR3 region is CASSPLDGSYGYTF. CDR3 coding DNA: TGTGCCAGCAGCCCGCTGGACGGTTCCTATGGCTACACCTTC.

The table lists this clone with a few counts. The chain employs TRBV5-1 and TRBJ2-2; D gene ambiguous. CDR3 length: 12 residues. The germline V gene encodes CDR1 SGHRS and CDR2 YFSETQ. V lost 4 bases to trimming and J lost 1 base, with 2 bases between them. The CDR3 DNA follows: TGCGCCAGCAGCCGGAACACCGGGGAGCTGTTTTTT. Translating gives CASSRNTGELFF.